This T cell receptor beta chain was retrieved from a study of somatic mutations in cytotoxic T cells in rheumatoid arthritis. General study findings and limits: An age-related increase in CD8+ clonality was seen in rheumatoid arthritis patients but not in healthy controls.

A remark on this clone: As yet, its antigen is unknown.

This CDR3 is built from 14 residues. V was clipped by 5 bases and J by 4 bases, with 14 bases between them. Germline CDR1 MNHEY, CDR2 SMNVEV (reference sequence). Method: immunoSEQ multiplex PCR; TCRdb's copy keeps in-frame clones and lacks some. The top ten hold 20% to 25% of the sample, which has some 10,000 clones, over 70% seen once. The rearrangement links TRBV27 to TRBJ1-2; weak D call: TRBD1 (5 bases). The sequencing sample was made of CD8+ T cells sorted from blood. The sequence was obtained from a man aged 45-65 years in good health. The CDR3 here is CASSPGGIGYGYTF. The CDR3 region has the DNA TGTGCCAGCAGTCCGGGGGGTATAGGCTATGGCTACACCTTC.